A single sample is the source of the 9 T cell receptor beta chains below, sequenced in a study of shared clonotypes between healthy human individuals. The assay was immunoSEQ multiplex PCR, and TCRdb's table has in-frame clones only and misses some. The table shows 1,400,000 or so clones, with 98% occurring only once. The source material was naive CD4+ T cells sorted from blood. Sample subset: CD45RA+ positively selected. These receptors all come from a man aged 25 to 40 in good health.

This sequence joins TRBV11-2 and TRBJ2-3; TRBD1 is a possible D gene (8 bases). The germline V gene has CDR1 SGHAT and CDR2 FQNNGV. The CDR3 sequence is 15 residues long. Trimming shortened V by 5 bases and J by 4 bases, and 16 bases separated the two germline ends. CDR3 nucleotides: TGTGCCAGCAGCCCTCGACAGGGGAGGGCAGATACGCAGTATTTT. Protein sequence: CASSPRQGRADTQYF.

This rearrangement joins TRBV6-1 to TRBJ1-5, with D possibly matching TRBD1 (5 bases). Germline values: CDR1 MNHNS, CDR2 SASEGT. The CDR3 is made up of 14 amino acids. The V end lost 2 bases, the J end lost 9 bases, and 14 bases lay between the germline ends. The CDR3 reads CASSEQGPWPPQHF. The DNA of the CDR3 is TGTGCCAGCAGTGAACAGGGACCCTGGCCGCCCCAGCATTTT.

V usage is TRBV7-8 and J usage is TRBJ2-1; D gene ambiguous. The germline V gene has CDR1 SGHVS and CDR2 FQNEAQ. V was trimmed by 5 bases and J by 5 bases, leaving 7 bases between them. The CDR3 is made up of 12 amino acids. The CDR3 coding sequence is TGTGCCAGCAGCCCCTCGAACAATGAGCAGTTCTTC. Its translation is CASSPSNNEQFF.

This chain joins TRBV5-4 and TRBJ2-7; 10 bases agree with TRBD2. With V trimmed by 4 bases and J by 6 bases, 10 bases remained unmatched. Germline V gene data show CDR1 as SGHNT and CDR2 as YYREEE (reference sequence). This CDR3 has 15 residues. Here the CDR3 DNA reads TGTGCCAGCAGCCTGGGAGCGGGAGGGCAAGGCGAGCAGTACTTC. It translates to CASSLGAGGQGEQYF.

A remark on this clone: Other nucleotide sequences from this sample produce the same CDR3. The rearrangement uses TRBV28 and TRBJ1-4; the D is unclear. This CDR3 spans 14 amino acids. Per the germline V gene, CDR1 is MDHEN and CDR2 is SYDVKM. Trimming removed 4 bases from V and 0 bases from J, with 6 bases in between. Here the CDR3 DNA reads TGTGCCAGCAGTTCGGGAACAACTAATGAAAAACTGTTTTTT. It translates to CASSSGTTNEKLFF.

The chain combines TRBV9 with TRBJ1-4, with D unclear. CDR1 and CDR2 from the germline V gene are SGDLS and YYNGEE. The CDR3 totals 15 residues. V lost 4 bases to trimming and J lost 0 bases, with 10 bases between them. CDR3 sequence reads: CASSFGVATNEKLFF. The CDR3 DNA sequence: TGTGCCAGCAGCTTCGGAGTTGCAACTAATGAAAAACTGTTTTTT. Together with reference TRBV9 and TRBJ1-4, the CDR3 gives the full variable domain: DSGVTQTPKHLITATGQRVTLRCSPRSGDLSVYWYQQSLDQGLQFLIQYYNGEERAKGNILERFSAQQFPDLHSELNLSSLELGDSALYFCASSFGVATNEKLFFGSGTQLSVL.

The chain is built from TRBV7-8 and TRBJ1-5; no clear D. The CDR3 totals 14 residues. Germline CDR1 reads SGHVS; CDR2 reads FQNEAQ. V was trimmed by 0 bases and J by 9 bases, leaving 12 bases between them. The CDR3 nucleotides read TGTGCCAGCAGCTTAGCGGGCAGACGCCCGCCCCAGCATTTT. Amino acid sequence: CASSLAGRRPPQHF.

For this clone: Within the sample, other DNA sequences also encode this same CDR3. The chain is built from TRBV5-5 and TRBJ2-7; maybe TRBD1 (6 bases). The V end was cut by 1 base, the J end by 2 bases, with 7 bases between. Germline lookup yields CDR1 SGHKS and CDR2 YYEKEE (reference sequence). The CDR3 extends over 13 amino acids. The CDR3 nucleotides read TGTGCCAGCAGCTTGACAGGGACCTACGAGCAGTACTTC. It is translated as CASSLTGTYEQYF.

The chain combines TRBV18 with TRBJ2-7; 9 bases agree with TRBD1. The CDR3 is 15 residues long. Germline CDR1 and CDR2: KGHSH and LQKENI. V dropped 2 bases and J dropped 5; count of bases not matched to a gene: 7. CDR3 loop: CASSPSRQGGDEQYF. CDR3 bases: TGTGCCAGCTCACCATCAAGACAGGGGGGCGACGAGCAGTACTTC.